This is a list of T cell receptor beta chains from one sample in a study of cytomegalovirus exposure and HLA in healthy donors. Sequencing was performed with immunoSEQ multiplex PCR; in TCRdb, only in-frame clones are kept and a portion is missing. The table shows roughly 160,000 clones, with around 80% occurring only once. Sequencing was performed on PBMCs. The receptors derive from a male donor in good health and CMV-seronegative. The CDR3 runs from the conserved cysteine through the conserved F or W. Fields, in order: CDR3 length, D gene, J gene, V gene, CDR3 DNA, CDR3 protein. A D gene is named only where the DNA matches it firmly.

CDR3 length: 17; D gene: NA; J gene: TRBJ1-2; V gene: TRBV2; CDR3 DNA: TGTGCCAGCAGTGAATCACCCGACCCCAGGGAATCCTATGGCTACACCTTC; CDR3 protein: CASSESPDPRESYGYTF
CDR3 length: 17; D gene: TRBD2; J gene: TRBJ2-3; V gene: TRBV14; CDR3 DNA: TGTGCCAGCAGCCCGGGCCAGCGGGGGATTAGCACAGATACGCAGTATTTT; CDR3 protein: CASSPGQRGISTDTQYF
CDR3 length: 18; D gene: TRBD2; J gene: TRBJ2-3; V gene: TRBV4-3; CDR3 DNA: TGCGCCAGCAGCCAAGAGACTAGCGGGGGACAATCGACAGATACGCAGTATTTT; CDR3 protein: CASSQETSGGQSTDTQYF
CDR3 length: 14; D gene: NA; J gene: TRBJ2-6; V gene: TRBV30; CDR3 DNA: TGTGCCTGGAGTCGTCCCTCTGGGGCCAACGTCCTGACTTTC; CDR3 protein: CAWSRPSGANVLTF
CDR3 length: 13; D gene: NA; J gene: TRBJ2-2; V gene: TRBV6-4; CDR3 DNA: TGTGCCAGCAGTGCCGGTTTCACCGGGGAGCTGTTTTTT; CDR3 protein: CASSAGFTGELFF
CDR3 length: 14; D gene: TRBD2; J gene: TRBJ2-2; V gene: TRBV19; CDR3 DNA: TGTGCCAGTAGTGCGGGGGGGGTCACCGGGGAGCTGTTTTTT; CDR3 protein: CASSAGGVTGELFF
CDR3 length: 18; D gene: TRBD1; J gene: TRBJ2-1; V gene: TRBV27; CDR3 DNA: TGTGCCAGCAGTTTATTGTACTGGCGGCAGGGGGCCCTAGATGAGCAGTTCTTC; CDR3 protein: CASSLLYWRQGALDEQFF
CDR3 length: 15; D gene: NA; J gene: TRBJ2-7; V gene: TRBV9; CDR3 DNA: TGTGCCAGCAGCGTTGGGTCCCGACTCGGCTACGAGCAGTACTTC; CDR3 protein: CASSVGSRLGYEQYF
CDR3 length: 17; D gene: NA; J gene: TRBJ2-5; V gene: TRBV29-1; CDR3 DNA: TGCAGCGTTGAAGCTCGGGTGCGGCAACCTTACCAAGAGACCCAGTACTTC; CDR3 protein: CSVEARVRQPYQETQYF
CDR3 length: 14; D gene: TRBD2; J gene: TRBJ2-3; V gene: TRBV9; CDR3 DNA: TGTGCCAGCAGCGTAGCGGTAGCGGGGGATACGCAGTATTTT; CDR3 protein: CASSVAVAGDTQYF
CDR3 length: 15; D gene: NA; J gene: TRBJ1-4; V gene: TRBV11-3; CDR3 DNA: TGTGCCAGCAGCTTAAAATGGCTTACTAATGAAAAACTGTTTTTT; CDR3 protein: CASSLKWLTNEKLFF
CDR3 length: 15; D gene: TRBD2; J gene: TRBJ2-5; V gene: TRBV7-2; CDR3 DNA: TGTGCCAGCAGCGCCTTACTAGCGCTCCAGACGACCCAGTACTTC; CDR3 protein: CASSALLALQTTQYF
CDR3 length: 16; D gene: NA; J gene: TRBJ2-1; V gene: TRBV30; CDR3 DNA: TGTGCCTGGAGTGTATCCAGCGGTCCATCGAGGAATGAGCAGTTCTTC; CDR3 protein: CAWSVSSGPSRNEQFF
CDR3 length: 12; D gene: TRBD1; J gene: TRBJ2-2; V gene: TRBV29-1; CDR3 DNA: TGCAGCGTGTGGCAGGGGGCCGGGGAGCTGTTTTTT; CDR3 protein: CSVWQGAGELFF
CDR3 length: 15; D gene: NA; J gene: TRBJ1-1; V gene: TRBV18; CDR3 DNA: TGTGCCAGCTCACAAATGGCTGGGGGGATCACTGAAGCTTTCTTT; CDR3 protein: CASSQMAGGITEAFF
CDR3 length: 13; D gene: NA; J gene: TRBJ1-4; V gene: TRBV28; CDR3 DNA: TGTGCCAGCAGCGGAGCAACTAATGAAAAACTGTTTTTT; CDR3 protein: CASSGATNEKLFF
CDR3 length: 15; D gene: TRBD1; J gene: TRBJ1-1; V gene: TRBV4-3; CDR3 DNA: TGCGCCAGCAGCCTTCACGATTCGACAGGGACTGAAGCTTTCTTT; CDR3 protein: CASSLHDSTGTEAFF
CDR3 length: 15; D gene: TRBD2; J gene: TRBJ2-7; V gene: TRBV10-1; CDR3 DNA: TGCGCCAGCAGTGGGCTAGCGGGGGCTGTCTACGAGCAGTACTTC; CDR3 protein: CASSGLAGAVYEQYF
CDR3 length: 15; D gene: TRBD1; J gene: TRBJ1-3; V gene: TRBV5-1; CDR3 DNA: TGCGCCAGCAGCCCAGGGACAGCCTCTGGAAACACCATATATTTT; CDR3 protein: CASSPGTASGNTIYF
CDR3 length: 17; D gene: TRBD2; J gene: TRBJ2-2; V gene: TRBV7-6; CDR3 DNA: TGTGCCAGCAGCCCCCCGAAGCGGGAGGGCCGGGGCGGGGAGCTGTTTTTT; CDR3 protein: CASSPPKREGRGGELFF
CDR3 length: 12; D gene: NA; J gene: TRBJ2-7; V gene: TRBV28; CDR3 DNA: TGTGCCAGCAGCTTTTTATCCTACGAGCAGTACTTC; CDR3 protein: CASSFLSYEQYF
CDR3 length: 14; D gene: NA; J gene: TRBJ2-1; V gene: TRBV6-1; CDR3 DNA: TGTGCCAGCAGTGAACAGGGGCCGTACAATGAGCAGTTCTTC; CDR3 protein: CASSEQGPYNEQFF
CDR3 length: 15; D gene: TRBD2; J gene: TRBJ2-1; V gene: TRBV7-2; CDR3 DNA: TGTGCCAGCAGGAGACTAGCGGGAGGGCGCAATGAGCAGTTCTTC; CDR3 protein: CASRRLAGGRNEQFF